The next 8 T cell receptor beta chains were all read from a single sample in a study of control samples from healthy donors and cancer patients. TCRdb's copy holds only in-frame clones and misses some; the assay was immunoSEQ multiplex PCR. The sample yields more than 110,000 clones, more than 85% seen once. Sequencing was performed on blood. All receptors derive from a woman between 25 and 40 years old in good health.

J is TRBJ2-5 and V is TRBV2, with D hard to call. Per the germline V gene, CDR1 is SNHLY and CDR2 is FYNNEI. The CDR3 extends over 12 amino acids. V was cut by 8 bases and J by 0 bases, with 7 bases left in between. CDR3 in amino acids: CASAYHQETQYF. In DNA form, the CDR3 reads TGTGCCAGCGCCTACCACCAAGAGACCCAGTACTTC.

The V and J genes are TRBV6-6 and TRBJ2-1; 9 bases agree with TRBD2. This CDR3 spans 14 amino acids. The trim removed 5 bases at V and 7 bases at J, leaving 6 bases unmatched. Germline values: CDR1 MNHNY, CDR2 SVGAGI (reference sequence). The CDR3 nucleotides are TGTGCCAGCAGTAGGCGGGAGGGTCGAAATGAGCAGTTCTTC. Its translation is CASSRREGRNEQFF.

The rearrangement joins TRBV24-1 to TRBJ2-1, with a possible D match to TRBD1 (7 bases). In germline, CDR1 is KGHDR, CDR2 SFDVKD. The CDR3 runs to 14 residues. The germline V and J ends were trimmed by 8 bases and 7 bases, with 17 bases remaining between them. The CDR3 sequence is CATTAGTALNEQFF. CDR3 nucleotide sequence: TGTGCCACCACCGCGGGGACAGCATTAAATGAGCAGTTCTTC.

The V call is TRBV19, the J call TRBJ1-2, with D uncertain. In germline, CDR1 is LNHDA, CDR2 SQIVND (reference sequence). The CDR3 length is 13 residues. V dropped 6 bases and J dropped 4 bases, with 12 bases sitting between them. The CDR3 region has the DNA TGTGCCAGTAGCCCACACCCCAGCTATGGCTACACCTTC. It encodes CASSPHPSYGYTF.

V usage is TRBV5-1 and J usage is TRBJ2-1; D not resolved. This CDR3 is 13 amino acids long. Trimming stripped 0 bases from V and 5 bases from J, with 6 bases between. Germline V gene lookup returns CDR1 SGHRS and CDR2 YFSETQ. The CDR3 coding sequence is TGCGCCAGCAGCTTGGAATACCACAATGAGCAGTTCTTC. This encodes CASSLEYHNEQFF.

The gene calls are TRBV29-1 and TRBJ2-7, with 7 bases lining up with TRBD2. The germline V gene has CDR1 SQVTM and CDR2 ANQGSEA. V shed 1 base, J shed 2 bases, and the junction held 5 bases outside the gene matches. The CDR3 length is 14 residues. The CDR3 reads CSVEVGAGAYEQYF. The CDR3 region has the DNA TGCAGCGTTGAAGTTGGGGCGGGAGCCTACGAGCAGTACTTC.

The chain is built from TRBV28 and TRBJ2-1, with 13 bases identical to TRBD2. This CDR3 comprises 17 residues. V shed 3 bases, J shed 6 bases, and the junction held 8 bases outside the gene matches. CDR1 MDHEN and CDR2 SYDVKM come from the germline V gene. CDR3 sequence reads: CASSFWGTSGILNEQFF. CDR3 nucleotides: TGTGCCAGCAGTTTTTGGGGGACTAGCGGGATCCTCAATGAGCAGTTCTTC.

This clone was seen only once. This chain uses TRBV27 with TRBJ2-3; D is undetermined. The V end lost 2 bases, the J end lost 3 bases, and 6 bases lay between the germline ends. CDR1 is MNHEY and CDR2 is SMNVEV in the germline V gene (reference sequence). This CDR3 spans 13 amino acids. The CDR3 DNA sequence: TGTGCCAGCAGTTTAGGACGTACAGATACGCAGTATTTT. Amino acids: CASSLGRTDTQYF.